The rows below give T cell receptor beta chains drawn from one sample of a study of human T cells and chemical hapten exposure. TCRdb re-called the RACE reads through MiXCR, storing one row per CDR3 protein. The table records 110,000 or so distinct CDR3 sequences, 34% of them present only once. Here the sequenced sample was whole blood, taken in connection with sensitization to the hapten diphenylcyclopropenone (DPC). All receptors come from a man between 40 and 49 years old with alopecia areata. Some clones in this sample may be carry-over from other donors' samples. Both conserved end residues are part of each CDR3. The D gene is left open where the match is weak. Only some rows state a clone size, as once, few, many or a class for expanded clones.

J,V,D,size,CDR3,DNA
TRBJ2-2,TRBV6-5,TRBD1,-,CASISIRGPNTGELFF,TGTGCCAGCATCTCAATCAGGGGGCCGAACACCGGGGAGCTGTTTTTT
TRBJ1-5,TRBV7-9,-,-,CASSFDSDNQPQHF,TGTGCCAGCAGCTTTGACAGCGACAATCAGCCCCAGCATTTT
TRBJ2-3,TRBV4-3,TRBD2,-,CASSPRILAEVDTQYF,TGCGCCAGCAGCCCGCGAATACTAGCGGAGGTAGATACGCAGTATTTT
TRBJ2-7,TRBV12-3/TRBV12-4,-,-,CASSLNRISYEQYF,TGTGCCAGCAGTTTGAACAGAATTTCCTACGAGCAGTACTTC
TRBJ2-3,TRBV2,-,few,CASSEIRSSTDTQYF,TGTGCCAGCAGTGAAATCAGGTCCAGCACAGATACGCAGTATTTT
TRBJ2-2,TRBV5-1,TRBD1,-,CASSLSTGTGELFF,TGCGCCAGCAGCTTGTCGACAGGGACCGGGGAGCTGTTTTTT
TRBJ2-1,TRBV21-1,-,-,CASRPLAGAYNEQFF,TGTGCCAGCAGGCCACTAGCGGGAGCCTACAATGAGCAGTTCTTC
TRBJ2-1,TRBV9,TRBD2,few,CASSVVGTSGSLVFF,TGTGCCAGCAGCGTAGTAGGGACTAGCGGGAGCCTAGTGTTCTTC
TRBJ2-7,TRBV18,TRBD1,-,CASSPTFGTGYYEQYF,TGTGCCAGCTCACCTACCTTCGGGACAGGGTACTACGAGCAGTACTTC
TRBJ2-1,TRBV11-2,TRBD2,once,CASRATSGSYNEQFF,TGTGCCAGCAGGGCTACTAGCGGATCCTACAATGAGCAGTTCTTC
TRBJ2-1,TRBV30,TRBD1,-,CAWGTGAIYNEQFF,TGTGCCTGGGGAACAGGGGCCATATACAATGAGCAGTTCTTC
TRBJ1-3,TRBV6-1,-,once,CASSSQGPSGNTIYF,TGTGCCAGCAGTTCACAGGGTCCCTCTGGAAACACCATATATTTT
TRBJ2-3,TRBV6-5,-,-,CASSYGVQFTTDTQYF,TGTGCCAGCAGTTACGGTGTACAGTTCACCACAGATACGCAGTATTTT
TRBJ1-1,TRBV5-6,TRBD1,-,CASSQGTGAGAEAFF,TGTGCCAGCAGCCAAGGGACAGGGGCGGGGGCTGAAGCTTTCTTT
TRBJ1-1,TRBV9,-,-,CASSTRLTNTEAFF,TGTGCCAGCAGCACTCGACTGACGAACACTGAAGCTTTCTTT
TRBJ1-2,TRBV5-4,-,-,CASSPATGGYTF,TGTGCCAGCAGCCCAGCCACGGGTGGCTACACCTTC
TRBJ1-2,TRBV7-3,-,-,CASSRRWVLYGYTF,TGTGCCAGCAGCCGTCGTTGGGTTCTCTATGGCTACACCTTC
TRBJ2-3,TRBV30,-,-,CAWGSSTDTQYF,TGTGCCTGGGGCAGTAGCACAGATACGCAGTATTTT
TRBJ2-3,TRBV5-4,TRBD2,-,CASSQKRETQYF,TGTGCCAGCAGCCAAAAGCGGGAGACGCAGTATTTT
TRBJ2-1,TRBV5-4,TRBD2,-,CASSSGTSGSEQFF,TGTGCCAGCAGCTCGGGGACTAGCGGAAGTGAGCAGTTCTTC
TRBJ2-1,TRBV12-3/TRBV12-4,-,few,CASSSSGSADNEQFF,TGTGCCAGCAGTAGTAGCGGCTCGGCCGACAATGAGCAGTTCTTC
TRBJ2-3,TRBV20-1,TRBD1,-,CSASRGQYTDTQYF,TGCAGTGCTAGTCGGGGACAGTACACAGATACGCAGTATTTT
TRBJ2-3,TRBV11-3,-,-,CASSSPPGRRTDTQYF,TGTGCCAGCAGCTCCCCCCCGGGACGGCGCACAGATACGCAGTATTTT
TRBJ1-1,TRBV6-5,-,-,CASSLSRGSQSGAFF,TGTGCCAGCAGCCTCTCGAGGGGCTCTCAATCTGGGGCTTTCTTT
TRBJ2-2,TRBV7-2,TRBD2,once,CASSLSRAGGTGELFF,TGTGCCAGCAGCTTGAGCAGGGCGGGAGGGACCGGGGAGCTGTTTTTT
TRBJ1-4,TRBV7-2,-,-,CASSFSENEKLFF,TGTGCCAGCAGCTTCTCAGAGAATGAAAAACTGTTTTTT
TRBJ2-3,TRBV24-1,-,-,CATSGEGVDTQYF,TGTGCCACCAGTGGCGAGGGGGTAGATACGCAGTATTTT
TRBJ2-1,TRBV28,-,-,CASSFFGGKVGYNEQFF,TGTGCCAGCAGTTTTTTTGGGGGGAAAGTGGGCTACAATGAGCAGTTCTTC
TRBJ2-5,TRBV6-2/TRBV6-3,-,-,CASSYSRETQYF,TGTGCCAGCAGTTACTCGAGGGAGACCCAGTACTTC
TRBJ1-4,TRBV11-2,TRBD1,once,CASSLGQGINEKLFF,TGTGCCAGCAGCCTAGGACAGGGGATCAATGAAAAACTGTTTTTT
TRBJ2-3,TRBV6-6,-,-,CASGQENTQYF,TGTGCCAGCGGCCAAGAAAATACGCAGTATTTT
TRBJ1-2,TRBV4-3,TRBD1,-,CASSQDRGQGYYGYTF,TGCGCCAGCAGCCAAGATCGAGGACAGGGGTACTATGGCTACACCTTC
TRBJ2-3,TRBV4-3,-,-,CASSQGTRTDTQYF,TGCGCCAGCAGCCAAGGGACCAGGACAGATACGCAGTATTTT
TRBJ2-7,TRBV29-1,TRBD1,-,CSVEILGQGAPGEQYF,TGCAGCGTTGAAATTCTGGGACAGGGGGCTCCGGGAGAGCAGTACTTC
TRBJ2-1,TRBV12-3/TRBV12-4,-,-,CASSLGGRYNEQFF,TGTGCCAGCAGTTTAGGGGGACGGTACAATGAGCAGTTCTTC
TRBJ2-5,TRBV30,-,few,CAWRQGETQYF,TGTGCCTGGAGGCAGGGAGAGACCCAGTACTTC
TRBJ2-7,TRBV21-1,-,-,CASSARPSYEQYF,TGTGCCAGCAGCGCCCGACCTAGCTACGAGCAGTACTTC
TRBJ2-2,TRBV2,-,few,CASRAEINTGELFF,TGTGCCAGCAGGGCAGAAATAAACACCGGGGAGCTGTTTTTT
TRBJ2-5,TRBV29-1,TRBD1,few,CSVDRGRYQETQYF,TGCAGCGTTGATAGGGGGCGGTACCAAGAGACCCAGTACTTC
TRBJ1-3,TRBV29-1,-,-,CSVEDIGDGSSGNTIYF,TGCAGCGTTGAAGATATCGGTGACGGTAGCTCTGGAAACACCATATATTTT
TRBJ2-6,TRBV20-1,TRBD2,-,CSAEAGGTAGANVLTF,TGCAGTGCCGAGGCGGGAGGGACAGCCGGGGCCAACGTCCTGACTTTC
TRBJ2-3,TRBV4-2,TRBD2,-,CASSQVGAGRTDTQYF,TGTGCCAGCAGCCAAGTTGGAGCGGGACGCACAGATACGCAGTATTTT
TRBJ2-1,TRBV20-1,TRBD2,-,CSASRPSGSYNEQFF,TGCAGTGCTAGCCGTCCTAGCGGTTCCTACAATGAGCAGTTCTTC
TRBJ2-3,TRBV7-3,-,-,CASSLSGKADTQYF,TGTGCCAGCAGCTTAAGCGGGAAGGCTGATACGCAGTATTTT
TRBJ2-1,TRBV7-2,-,few,CASSIKPGPQFF,TGTGCCAGCAGCATAAAACCGGGACCCCAGTTCTTC
TRBJ1-4,TRBV29-1,TRBD1,-,CSAGQLDEKLFF,TGCAGCGCGGGACAGCTGGATGAAAAACTGTTTTTT
TRBJ1-5,TRBV2,TRBD1,-,CASSWSQGENQPQHF,TGTGCCAGCAGTTGGTCACAGGGGGAGAATCAGCCCCAGCATTTT
TRBJ2-3,TRBV6-5,TRBD1,few,CASSYMGQGVFRDTQYF,TGTGCCAGCAGTTACATGGGACAGGGGGTCTTCAGGGATACGCAGTATTTT
TRBJ2-3,TRBV7-9,TRBD2,few,CASSSGTSGHAGDTQYF,TGTGCCAGCAGCTCAGGGACTAGCGGTCACGCGGGAGATACGCAGTATTTT
TRBJ2-7,TRBV5-1,-,-,CASSPGTPSYEQYF,TGCGCCAGCAGCCCCGGGACCCCATCCTACGAGCAGTACTTC
TRBJ2-5,TRBV6-2/TRBV6-3,TRBD1,few,CASSYSAGGETQYF,TGTGCCAGCAGTTACTCGGCAGGGGGAGAGACCCAGTACTTC
TRBJ2-3,TRBV28,TRBD1,-,CASSPGGIPDTQYF,TGTGCCAGCAGTCCAGGGGGTATCCCAGATACGCAGTATTTT